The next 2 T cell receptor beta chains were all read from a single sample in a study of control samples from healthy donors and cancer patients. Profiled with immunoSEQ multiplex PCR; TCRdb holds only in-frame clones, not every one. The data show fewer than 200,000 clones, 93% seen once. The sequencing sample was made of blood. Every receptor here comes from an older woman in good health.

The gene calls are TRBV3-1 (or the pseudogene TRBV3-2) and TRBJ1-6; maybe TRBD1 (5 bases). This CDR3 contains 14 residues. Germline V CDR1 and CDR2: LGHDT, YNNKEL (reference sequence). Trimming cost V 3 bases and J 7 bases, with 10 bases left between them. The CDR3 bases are TGTGCCAGCAGCCACAGGCGGGGGAATTCACCCCTCCACTTT. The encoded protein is CASSHRRGNSPLHF.

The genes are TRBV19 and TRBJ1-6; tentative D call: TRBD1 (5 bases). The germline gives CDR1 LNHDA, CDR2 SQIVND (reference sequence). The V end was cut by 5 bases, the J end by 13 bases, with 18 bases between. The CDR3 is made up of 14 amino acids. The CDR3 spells CASSPRGGVDPLHF. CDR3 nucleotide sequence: TGTGCCAGTAGTCCGCGGGGGGGGGTCGATCCCCTCCACTTT.